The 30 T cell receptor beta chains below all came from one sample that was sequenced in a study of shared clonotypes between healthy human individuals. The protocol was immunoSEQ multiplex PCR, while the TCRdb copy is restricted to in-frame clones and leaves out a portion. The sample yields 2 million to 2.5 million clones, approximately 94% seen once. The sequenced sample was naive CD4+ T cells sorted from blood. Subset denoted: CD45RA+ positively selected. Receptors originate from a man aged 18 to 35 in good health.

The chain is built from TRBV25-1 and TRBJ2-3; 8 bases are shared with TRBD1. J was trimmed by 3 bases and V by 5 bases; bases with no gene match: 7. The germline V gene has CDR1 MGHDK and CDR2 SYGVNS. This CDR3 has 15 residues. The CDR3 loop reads CASSPRDRRTDTQYF. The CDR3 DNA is TGTGCCAGCAGTCCTAGGGACAGGCGGACAGATACGCAGTATTTT.

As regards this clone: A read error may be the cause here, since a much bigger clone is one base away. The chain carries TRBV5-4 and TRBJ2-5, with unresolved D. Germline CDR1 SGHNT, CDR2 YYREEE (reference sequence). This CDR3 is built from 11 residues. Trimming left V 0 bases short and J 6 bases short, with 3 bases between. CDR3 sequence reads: CASSLEKTQYF. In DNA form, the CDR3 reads TGTGCCAGCAGCTTGGAAAAGACCCAGTACTTC.

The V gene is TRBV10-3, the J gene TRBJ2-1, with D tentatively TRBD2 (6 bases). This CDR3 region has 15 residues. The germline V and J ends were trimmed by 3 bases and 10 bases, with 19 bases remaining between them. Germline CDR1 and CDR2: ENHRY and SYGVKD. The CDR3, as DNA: TGTGCCATCAGTGATTTTGCGGGGCAGATTGGGGAGCAGTTCTTC. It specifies CAISDFAGQIGEQFF.

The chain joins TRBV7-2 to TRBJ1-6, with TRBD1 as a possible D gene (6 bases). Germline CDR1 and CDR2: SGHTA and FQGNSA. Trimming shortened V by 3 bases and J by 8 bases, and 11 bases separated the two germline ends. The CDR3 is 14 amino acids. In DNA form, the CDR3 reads TGTGCCAGCAGCTTTGAGCAGGGGTATTCACCCCTCCACTTT. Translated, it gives CASSFEQGYSPLHF.

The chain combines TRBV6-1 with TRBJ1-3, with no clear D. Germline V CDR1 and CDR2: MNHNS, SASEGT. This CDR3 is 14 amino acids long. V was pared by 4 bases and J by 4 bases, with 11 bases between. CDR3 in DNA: TGTGCCAGCAGTGGAATGACGGTCGGAAACACCATATATTTT. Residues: CASSGMTVGNTIYF.

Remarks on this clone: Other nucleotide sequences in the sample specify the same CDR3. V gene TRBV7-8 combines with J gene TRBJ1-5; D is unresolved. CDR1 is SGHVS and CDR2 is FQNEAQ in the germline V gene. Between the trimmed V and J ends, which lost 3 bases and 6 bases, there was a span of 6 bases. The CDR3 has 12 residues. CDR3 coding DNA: TGTGCCAGCAGCTTGTTAGGTCAGCCCCAGCATTTT. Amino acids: CASSLLGQPQHF.

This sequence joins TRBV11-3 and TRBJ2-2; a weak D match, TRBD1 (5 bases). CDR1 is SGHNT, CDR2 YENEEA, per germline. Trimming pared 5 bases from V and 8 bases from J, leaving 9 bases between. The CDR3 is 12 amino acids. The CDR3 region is CASSRRGGELFF. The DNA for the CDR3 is TGTGCCAGCAGCCGTAGGGGAGGGGAGCTGTTTTTT. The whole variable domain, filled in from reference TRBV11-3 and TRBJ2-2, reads EAGVVQSPRYKIIEKKQPVAFWCNPISGHNTLYWYLQNLGQGPELLIRYENEEAVDDSQLPKDRFSAERLKGVDSTLKIQPAELGDSAVYLCASSRRGGELFFGEGSRLTVL.

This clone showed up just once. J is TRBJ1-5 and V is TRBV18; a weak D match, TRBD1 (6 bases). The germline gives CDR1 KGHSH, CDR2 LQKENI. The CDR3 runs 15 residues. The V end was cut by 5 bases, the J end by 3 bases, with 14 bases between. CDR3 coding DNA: TGTGCCAGCTCAAAGGGACACCGGGACAATCAGCCCCAGCATTTT. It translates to CASSKGHRDNQPQHF.

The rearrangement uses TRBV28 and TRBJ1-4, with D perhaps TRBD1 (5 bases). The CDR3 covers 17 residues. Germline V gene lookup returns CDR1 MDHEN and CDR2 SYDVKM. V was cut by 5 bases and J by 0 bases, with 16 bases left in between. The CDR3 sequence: CASSLRVPYATNEKLFF. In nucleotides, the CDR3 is TGTGCCAGCAGTCTCAGGGTTCCCTACGCAACTAATGAAAAACTGTTTTTT.

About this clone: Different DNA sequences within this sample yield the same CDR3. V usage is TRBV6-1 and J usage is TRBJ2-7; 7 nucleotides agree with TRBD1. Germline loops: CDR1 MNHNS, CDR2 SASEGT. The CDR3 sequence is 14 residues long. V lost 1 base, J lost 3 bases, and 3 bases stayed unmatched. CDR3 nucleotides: TGTGCCAGCAGTGAAGTGGGACAGAGCTACGAGCAGTACTTC. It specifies CASSEVGQSYEQYF.

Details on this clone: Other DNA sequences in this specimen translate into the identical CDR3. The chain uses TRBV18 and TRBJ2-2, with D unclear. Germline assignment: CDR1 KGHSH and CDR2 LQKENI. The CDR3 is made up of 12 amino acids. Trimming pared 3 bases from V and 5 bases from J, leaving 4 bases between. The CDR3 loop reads CASSPITGELFF. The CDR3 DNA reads TGTGCCAGCTCACCGATAACCGGGGAGCTGTTTTTT.

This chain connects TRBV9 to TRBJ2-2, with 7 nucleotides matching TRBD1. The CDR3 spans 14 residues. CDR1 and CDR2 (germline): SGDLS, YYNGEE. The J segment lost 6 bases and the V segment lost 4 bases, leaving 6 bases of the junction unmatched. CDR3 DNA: TGTGCCAGCAGCCCCCGACAGGGTCCCGGGGAGCTGTTTTTT. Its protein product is CASSPRQGPGELFF. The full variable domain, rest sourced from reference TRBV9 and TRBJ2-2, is DSGVTQTPKHLITATGQRVTLRCSPRSGDLSVYWYQQSLDQGLQFLIQYYNGEERAKGNILERFSAQQFPDLHSELNLSSLELGDSALYFCASSPRQGPGELFFGEGSRLTVL.

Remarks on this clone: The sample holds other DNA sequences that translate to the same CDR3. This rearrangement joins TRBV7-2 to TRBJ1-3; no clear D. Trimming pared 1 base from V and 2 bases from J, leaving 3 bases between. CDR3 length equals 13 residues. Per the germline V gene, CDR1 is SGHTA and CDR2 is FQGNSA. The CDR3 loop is CASSLDAGNTIYF. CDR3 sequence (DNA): TGTGCCAGCAGCTTAGACGCTGGAAACACCATATATTTT.

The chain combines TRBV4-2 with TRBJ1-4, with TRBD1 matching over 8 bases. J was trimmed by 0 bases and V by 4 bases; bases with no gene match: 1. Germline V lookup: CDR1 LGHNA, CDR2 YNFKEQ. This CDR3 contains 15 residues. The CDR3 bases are TGTGCCAGCAGCCCGACAGGGGCAACTAATGAAAAACTGTTTTTT. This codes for CASSPTGATNEKLFF.

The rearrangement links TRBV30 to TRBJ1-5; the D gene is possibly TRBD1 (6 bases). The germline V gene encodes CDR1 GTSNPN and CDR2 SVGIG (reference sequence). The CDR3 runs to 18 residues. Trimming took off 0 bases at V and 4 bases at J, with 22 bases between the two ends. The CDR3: CAWSVILVSGAGNQPQHF. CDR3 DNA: TGTGCCTGGAGTGTAATTCTGGTTTCGGGGGCAGGTAATCAGCCCCAGCATTTT.

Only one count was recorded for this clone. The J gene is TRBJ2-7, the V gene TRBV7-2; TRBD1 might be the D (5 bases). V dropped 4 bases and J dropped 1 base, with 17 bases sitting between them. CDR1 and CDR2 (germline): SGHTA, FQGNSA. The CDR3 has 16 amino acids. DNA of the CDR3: TGTGCCAGCAGCTCCCCAAGGGGTAGGAAATCCTACGAGCAGTACTTC. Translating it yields CASSSPRGRKSYEQYF.

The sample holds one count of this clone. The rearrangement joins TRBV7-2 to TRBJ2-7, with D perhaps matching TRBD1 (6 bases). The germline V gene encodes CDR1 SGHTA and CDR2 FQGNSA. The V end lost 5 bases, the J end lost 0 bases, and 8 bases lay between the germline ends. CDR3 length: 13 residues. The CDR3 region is CASSDRNSYEQYF. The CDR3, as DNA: TGTGCCAGCAGCGACAGGAACTCCTACGAGCAGTACTTC. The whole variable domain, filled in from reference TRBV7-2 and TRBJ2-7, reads GAGVSQSPSNKVTEKGKDVELRCDPISGHTALYWYRQSLGQGLEFLIYFQGNSAPDKSGLPSDRFSAERTGGSVSTLTIQRTQQEDSAVYLCASSDRNSYEQYFGPGTRLTVT.

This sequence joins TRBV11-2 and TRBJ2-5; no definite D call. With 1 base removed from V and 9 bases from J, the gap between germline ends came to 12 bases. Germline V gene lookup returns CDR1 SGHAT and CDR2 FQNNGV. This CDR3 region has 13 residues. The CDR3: CASSLGQQASQYF. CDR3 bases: TGTGCCAGCAGCTTAGGTCAGCAAGCCTCCCAGTACTTC.

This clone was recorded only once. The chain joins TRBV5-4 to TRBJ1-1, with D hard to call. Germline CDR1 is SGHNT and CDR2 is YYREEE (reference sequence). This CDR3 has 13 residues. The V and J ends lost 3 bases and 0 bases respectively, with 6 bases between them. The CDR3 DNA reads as TGTGCCAGCAGCTCTAAAATGAACACTGAAGCTTTCTTT. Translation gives CASSSKMNTEAFF.

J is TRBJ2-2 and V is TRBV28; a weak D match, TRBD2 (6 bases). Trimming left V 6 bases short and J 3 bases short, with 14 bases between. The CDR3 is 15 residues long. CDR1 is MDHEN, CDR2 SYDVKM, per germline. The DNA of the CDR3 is TGTGCCAGCAGAGATGGGGGGAAAGACACCGGGGAGCTGTTTTTT. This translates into CASRDGGKDTGELFF.

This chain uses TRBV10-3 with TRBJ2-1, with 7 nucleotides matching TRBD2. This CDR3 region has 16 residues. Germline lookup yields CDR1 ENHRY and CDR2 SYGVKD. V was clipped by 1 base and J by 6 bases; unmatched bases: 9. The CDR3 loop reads CAISEYLGGMGNEQFF. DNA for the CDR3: TGTGCCATCAGTGAGTACTTGGGGGGGATGGGCAATGAGCAGTTCTTC.

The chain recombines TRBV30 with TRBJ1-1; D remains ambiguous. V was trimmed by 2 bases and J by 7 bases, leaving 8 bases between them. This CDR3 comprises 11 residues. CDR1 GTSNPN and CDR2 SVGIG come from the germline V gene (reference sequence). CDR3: CAWSHSLEAFF. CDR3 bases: TGTGCCTGGAGTCACTCCCTTGAAGCTTTCTTT.

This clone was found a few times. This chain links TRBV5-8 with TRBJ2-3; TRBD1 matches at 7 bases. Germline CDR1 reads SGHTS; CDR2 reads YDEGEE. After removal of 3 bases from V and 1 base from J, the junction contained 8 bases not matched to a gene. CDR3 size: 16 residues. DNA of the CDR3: TGTGCCAGCAGCTGGGCGACAGGGTATGGCACAGATACGCAGTATTTT. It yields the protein CASSWATGYGTDTQYF.

CDR3 coding DNA: TGTGCCCTAAAAAGGGGTGGAGCATCCACAGATACGCAGTATTTT. This sequence encodes CALKRGGASTDTQYF. The chain has TRBV6-6 and TRBJ2-3; a weak D match, TRBD1 (5 bases). Germline CDR1 and CDR2: MNHNY and SVGAGI (reference sequence). V lost 11 bases and J 2 bases, leaving 20 bases between the germline ends. This CDR3 contains 15 residues.

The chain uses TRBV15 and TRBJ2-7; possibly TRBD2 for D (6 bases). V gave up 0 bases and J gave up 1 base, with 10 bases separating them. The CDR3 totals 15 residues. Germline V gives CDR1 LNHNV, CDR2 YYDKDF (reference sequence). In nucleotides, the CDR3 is TGTGCCACCAGCAGAGATTGGGCGGGATCCTACGAGCAGTACTTC. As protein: CATSRDWAGSYEQYF.

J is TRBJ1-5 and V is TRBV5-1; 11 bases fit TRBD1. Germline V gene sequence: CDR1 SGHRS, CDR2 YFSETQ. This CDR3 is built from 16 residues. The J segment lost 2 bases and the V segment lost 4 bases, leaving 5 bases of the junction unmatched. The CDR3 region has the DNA TGCGCCAGCAGCGGAGGGACAGGGGGAGGCAATCAGCCCCAGCATTTT. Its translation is CASSGGTGGGNQPQHF.

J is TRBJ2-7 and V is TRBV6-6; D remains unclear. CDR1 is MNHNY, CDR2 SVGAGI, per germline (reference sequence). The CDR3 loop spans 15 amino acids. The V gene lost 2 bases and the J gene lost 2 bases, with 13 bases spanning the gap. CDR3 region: CASSYPADVTYEQYF. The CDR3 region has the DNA TGTGCCAGCAGTTACCCGGCAGATGTTACCTACGAGCAGTACTTC.

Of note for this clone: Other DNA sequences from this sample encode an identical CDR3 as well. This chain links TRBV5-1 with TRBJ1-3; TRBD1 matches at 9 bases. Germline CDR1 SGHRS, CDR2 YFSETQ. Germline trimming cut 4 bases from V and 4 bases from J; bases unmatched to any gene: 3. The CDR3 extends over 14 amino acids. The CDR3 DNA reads TGCGCCAGCAGCCTGACAGGGGGAGGAAACACCATATATTTT. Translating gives CASSLTGGGNTIYF.

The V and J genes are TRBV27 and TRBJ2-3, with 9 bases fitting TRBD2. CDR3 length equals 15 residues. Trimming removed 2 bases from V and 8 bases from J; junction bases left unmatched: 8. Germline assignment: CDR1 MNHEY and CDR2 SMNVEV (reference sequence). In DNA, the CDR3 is TGTGCCAGCAGTTTAGCTAGCGGGGAACGGGGTACGCAGTATTTT. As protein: CASSLASGERGTQYF.

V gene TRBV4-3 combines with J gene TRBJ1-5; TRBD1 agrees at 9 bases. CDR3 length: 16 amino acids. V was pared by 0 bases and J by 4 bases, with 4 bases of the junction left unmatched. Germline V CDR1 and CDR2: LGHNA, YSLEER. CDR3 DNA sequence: TGCGCCAGCAGCCAAGAGCCCGGACAGGGGAATCAGCCCCAGCATTTT. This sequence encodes CASSQEPGQGNQPQHF.